This T cell receptor (beta chain) originates from a study of HIV-infected patients and healthy controls. Study-level results: Healthy controls carried many MAIT alpha-chain CDR3s, while HIV+ repertoires had few.

Antiretroviral therapy had run roughly three months, about 14 weeks, before follow-up blood collection. All unsorted peripheral T cells were captured because whole blood was used without fractionation. Alpha and beta constant-region primers primed reverse transcription of approximately 500 ng RNA. Each of the alpha and beta chains got its own library through chain-specific third strand synthesis with indices. One entry per CDR3 protein results from TCRdb running MiXCR on the 5' RACE reads. The data contain 5,500 or so distinct CDR3 sequences, approximately 8.2% of them singletons. By share, this clonotype ranks as medium-sized. Its antigen is unidentified. V was trimmed by 0 bases and J by 0 bases, leaving 11 bases between them. The CDR3 consists of 16 residues. The germline V gene has CDR1 DFQATT and CDR2 SNEGSKA (reference sequence).

The clonotype was recovered from an adult with HIV infection. The rearrangement uses TRBV20-1 and TRBJ1-4; D is ambiguous. The sequencing used blood, collected during antiretroviral therapy. The CDR3 nucleotides read TGCAGTGCTAGAGATCCTGAAGATGCAACTAATGAAAAACTGTTTTTT. It translates to CSARDPEDATNEKLFF.